The 30 T cell receptor beta chains given below trace back to one sample, sequenced in a study of T cells after yellow fever vaccination. Via MiXCR, TCRdb re-called the 5' RACE reads, giving one row per CDR3 protein. The sample has around 350,000 distinct CDR3 sequences; roughly 6.2% are singletons. The starting material was PBMCs, obtained 5 days after the yellow fever booster vaccination. These receptors originate from a man aged 25 to 40 who received the YFV17D yellow fever vaccine.

This clonotype was seen many times. The chain employs TRBV5-1 and TRBJ2-2; no firm D call. This CDR3 contains 14 residues. Per germline, CDR1 SGHRS and CDR2 YFSETQ. V was pared by 6 bases and J by 7 bases, with 16 bases between. CDR3: CASTPSMGGGELFF. CDR3 bases: TGCGCCAGCACCCCCTCTATGGGTGGCGGGGAGCTGTTTTTT.

This clonotype was detected ten times or more. The CDR3 loop is CASSSGTGGYEQYF. In DNA, the CDR3 is TGTGCCAGCAGTTCCGGGACAGGGGGCTACGAGCAGTACTTC. The rearrangement links TRBV6-5 to TRBJ2-7; 11 bases line up with TRBD1. There are 14 residues in the CDR3. Trimming took 4 bases from V and 3 from J; bases not matched to a gene: 2. Germline loops: CDR1 MNHEY, CDR2 SVGAGI.

About this clonotype: A much larger clone sits a single nucleotide away, making a read error possible. This is likely a read error, given that the CDR3 carries no conserved phenylalanine or tryptophan at its end. DNA of the CDR3: TGCAGCGTTGCGGCAGGGAGCTCTGGGGCCAACGTCCTGACTCTC. This gives the protein CSVAAGSSGANVLTL. The gene calls are TRBV29-1 and TRBJ2-6; D may correspond to TRBD1 or TRBD2 (5 bases each). Between the trimmed V and J ends, which lost 4 bases and 0 bases, there was a span of 10 bases. In germline, CDR1 is SQVTM, CDR2 ANQGSEA. The CDR3 has 15 amino acids.

J is TRBJ2-7 and V is TRBV10-3; D possibly uses TRBD1 or TRBD2 (6 bases each). V lost 11 bases to trimming and J lost 3 bases, with 11 bases between them. This CDR3 is 11 amino acids long. The germline CDR1 and CDR2 sequences are ENHRY and SYGVKD. CDR3 DNA: TGTGCCGCCGGGGGCAACTACGAGCAGTACTTC. It is translated as CAAGGNYEQYF.

This clonotype was observed a few times. This chain connects TRBV7-6 to TRBJ2-5; TRBD1 agrees at 9 bases. In germline, CDR1 is SGHVS, CDR2 FNYEAQ. The CDR3 spans 16 residues. With V trimmed by 5 bases and J by 1 base, 8 bases remained unmatched. The CDR3 DNA is TGTGCCAGCAGCCTACAGGGGGCGGGCCTCCAAGAGACCCAGTACTTC. Translated, it gives CASSLQGAGLQETQYF. The variable domain in full, with the rest retrieved from reference TRBV7-6 and TRBJ2-5, is GAGVSQSPRYKVTKRGQDVALRCDPISGHVSLYWYRQALGQGPEFLTYFNYEAQQDKSGLPNDRFSAERPEGSISTLTIQRTEQRDSAMYRCASSLQGAGLQETQYFGPGTRLLVL.

The V and J genes are TRBV20-1 and TRBJ2-5, with 11 bases aligning to TRBD1. The CDR3 loop spans 15 amino acids. Per germline, CDR1 DFQATT and CDR2 SNEGSKA (reference sequence). V dropped 1 base and J dropped 5; count of bases not matched to a gene: 6. As DNA, the CDR3 is TGCAGTGCTAGAGGGACAGGGGGCTCCCAGGAGACCCAGTACTTC. Protein sequence: CSARGTGGSQETQYF.

This rearrangement joins TRBV6-5 to TRBJ2-1; TRBD1 is a possible D gene (5 bases). The CDR3 sequence is 16 residues long. Germline V CDR1 and CDR2: MNHEY, SVGAGI. Trimming shortened V by 0 bases and J by 6 bases, and 15 bases separated the two germline ends. CDR3 amino acids: CASSYSISQGSNEQFF. CDR3 bases: TGTGCCAGCAGTTACTCGATCAGTCAGGGAAGCAATGAGCAGTTCTTC.

Comment on this clonotype: This could be a read error, since a much larger clone is one nucleotide away. This chain uses TRBV5-1 with TRBJ2-1; D is unresolved. Germline CDR1 and CDR2: SGHRS and YFSETQ. The CDR3 has 15 amino acids. V lost 4 bases, J lost 8 bases, and 19 bases lay in between. CDR3 nucleotides: TGCGCCAGCAGCGGAGAAGGGCGGTGGGGATATGAGCAGTTCTTC. It encodes CASSGEGRWGYEQFF.

This clonotype was seen repeatedly, ten times or more. The J gene is TRBJ2-1, the V gene TRBV12-3 or TRBV12-4, with 7 nucleotides matching TRBD1. V was pared by 5 bases and J by 10 bases, with 11 bases of the junction left unmatched. The CDR3 is 14 amino acids. CDR3 amino acids: CASSPTGLGPEQFF. The CDR3 DNA is TGTGCCAGCAGTCCGACAGGGTTGGGACCCGAGCAGTTCTTC.

This clonotype has just a few counts. V is TRBV27 and J is TRBJ2-2; D could derive from TRBD1 or TRBD2 (6 bases each). Germline V CDR1 and CDR2: MNHEY, SMNVEV (reference sequence). The CDR3 totals 14 residues. Trimming took off 2 bases at V and 5 bases at J, with 9 bases between the two ends. The CDR3 reads CASSLRGATGELFF. CDR3 DNA: TGTGCCAGCAGTTTAAGGGGGGCGACCGGGGAGCTGTTTTTT.

This clonotype has ten or more counts. V is TRBV29-1 and J is TRBJ2-4; 11 bases are shared with TRBD2. V trimming: 5 bases; J trimming: 4 bases; junction bases outside the gene matches: 10. The germline V gene encodes CDR1 SQVTM and CDR2 ANQGSEA. The CDR3 spans 16 residues. Here the CDR3 reads CSVRKSGTSGKNIQYF. Here the CDR3 DNA reads TGCAGCGTTCGAAAGAGTGGGACTAGCGGAAAAAACATTCAGTACTTC.

This clonotype appeared a few times. The chain combines TRBV24-1 with TRBJ2-5; D not certain. Looked up from germline, CDR1 is KGHDR and CDR2 is SFDVKD. The V gene lost 1 base and the J gene lost 5 bases, with 4 bases spanning the gap. The CDR3 length is 12 residues. The CDR3 nucleotides read TGTGCCACCAGTGATTTAAGGGAGACCCAGTACTTC. Translation: CATSDLRETQYF.

This clonotype was detected many times. The chain uses TRBV27 and TRBJ1-1; D not certain. This CDR3 spans 13 amino acids. Germline V gene data show CDR1 as MNHEY and CDR2 as SMNVEV (reference sequence). V was cut by 0 bases and J by 12 bases, with 14 bases left in between. CDR3 nucleotides: TGTGCCAGCAGTTTATCGAACAGTGGATCCCCTTTCTTT. Translating gives CASSLSNSGSPFF.

This clonotype was seen only a few times. The rearrangement links TRBV2 to TRBJ1-2, with 7 positions matching TRBD1. CDR3 length equals 14 residues. V lost 9 bases to trimming and J lost 3 bases; unmatched junction nucleotides: 10. Germline-derived CDR1 and CDR2 are SNHLY and FYNNEI. The CDR3 coding sequence is TGTGCCAGACGCGGGGGGCAGGGGGACTATGGCTACACCTTC. This gives the protein CARRGGQGDYGYTF.

The rearrangement joins TRBV7-9 to TRBJ2-1, with 8 bases matching TRBD2. The junction had 4 bases not matched to a gene; V was cut back by 4 bases and J by 8 bases. This CDR3 contains 13 residues. The germline V gene has CDR1 SEHNR and CDR2 FQNEAQ (reference sequence). The CDR3 loop reads CASSSAGGHEQFF. DNA for the CDR3: TGTGCCAGCAGCTCCGCGGGGGGCCATGAGCAGTTCTTC.

This clonotype occurred a few times. The chain recombines TRBV12-3 or TRBV12-4 with TRBJ2-7; possibly TRBD1 or TRBD2 for D (6 bases each). This CDR3 is 12 amino acids long. The germline V and J ends were trimmed by 9 bases and 7 bases, with 16 bases remaining between them. CDR3 sequence (DNA): TGTGCCAGTAACCTGGGGGGCGGTGAGCAGTACTTC. Residues: CASNLGGGEQYF.

This clonotype was detected only a few times. The chain has TRBV20-1 and TRBJ1-2; unclear D gene. This CDR3 comprises 14 residues. Trimming removed 3 bases at V and 2 bases at J, with 13 bases between. Germline CDR1 DFQATT, CDR2 SNEGSKA (reference sequence). The CDR3 nucleotides are TGCAGTGCTAGTTCGGCAGTCGGAAACTATGGCTACACCTTC. Encoded protein: CSASSAVGNYGYTF.

This clonotype occurred a few times. V is TRBV7-2 and J is TRBJ2-1; TRBD2 might be the D (6 bases). The CDR3 is made up of 13 amino acids. Germline CDR1 and CDR2: SGHTA and FQGNSA. V lost 5 bases and J 4 bases, leaving 9 bases between the germline ends. The CDR3 loop is CASSPTSYNEQFF. DNA for the CDR3: TGTGCCAGCAGCCCGACTAGTTACAATGAGCAGTTCTTC.

This clonotype was counted many times. J is TRBJ2-7 and V is TRBV12-3 or TRBV12-4; 9 nucleotides match TRBD2. The V and J ends lost 4 bases and 2 bases, in that order; junction bases with no gene match: 3. This CDR3 is 14 amino acids long. The CDR3 DNA reads TGTGCCAGCAGTTCACGCGGGAGGGCCTACGAGCAGTACTTC. Residues: CASSSRGRAYEQYF.

The chain carries TRBV14 and TRBJ2-1, with D possibly matching TRBD1 (6 bases). V shed 2 bases and J shed 2 bases, with 13 bases lying between them. CDR3 length equals 16 residues. Germline values: CDR1 SGHDN, CDR2 FVKESK. The CDR3 DNA reads TGTGCCAGCAGCCAATTCACAGGGCTCACCTACAATGAGCAGTTCTTC. This gives the protein CASSQFTGLTYNEQFF.

This clonotype has only a few counts. The chain employs TRBV20-1 and TRBJ2-1; possibly TRBD2 for D (6 bases). The CDR3 length is 19 residues. V lost 1 base and J lost 0, with 22 bases in between. Germline V gene lookup returns CDR1 DFQATT and CDR2 SNEGSKA (reference sequence). The CDR3 is CSARGGTVLRGHSYNEQFF. The CDR3, as DNA: TGCAGTGCTAGAGGGGGCACGGTATTGCGGGGTCACTCCTACAATGAGCAGTTCTTC.

In this sample, this clonotype turned up a few times. The J gene is TRBJ2-7, the V gene TRBV6-2 or TRBV6-3, with D hard to call. The CDR3 extends over 12 amino acids. Germline lookup yields CDR1 MNHEY and CDR2 SVGEGT. Trimming shortened V by 8 bases and J by 1 base, and 9 bases separated the two germline ends. The CDR3 reads CASRLGSYEQYF. DNA of the CDR3: TGTGCCAGCCGACTGGGATCCTACGAGCAGTACTTC.

V and J are TRBV11-2 and TRBJ2-2; 9 nucleotides match TRBD2. Per the germline V gene, CDR1 is SGHAT and CDR2 is FQNNGV. J lost 6 bases, V lost 3 bases, and 17 bases had no gene match. This CDR3 is 19 amino acids long. CDR3 residues: CASSFLGSGSVRSAGELFF. As DNA, the CDR3 is TGTGCCAGCAGCTTTTTGGGTAGCGGGAGTGTGAGGAGTGCCGGGGAGCTGTTTTTT.

This clonotype was detected only a few times. V gene TRBV20-1 combines with J gene TRBJ1-5, with TRBD1 identical over 10 bases. V was pared by 2 bases and J by 5 bases, with 3 bases of the junction left unmatched. The CDR3 covers 14 residues. Looked up from germline, CDR1 is DFQATT and CDR2 is SNEGSKA (reference sequence). For the CDR3, the DNA is TGCAGTGCTAGATGGGGACAGGGGCATCAGCCCCAGCATTTT. Amino acids: CSARWGQGHQPQHF.

This sequence joins TRBV5-1 and TRBJ2-1; 8 bases line up with TRBD1. CDR1 and CDR2 from the germline V gene are SGHRS and YFSETQ. The CDR3 length is 14 residues. The V segment lost 3 bases and the J segment 7 bases; nucleotides outside the gene matches: 6. In DNA, the CDR3 is TGCGCCAGCAGCTCTGGCCAGGGGGCAAATGAGCAGTTCTTC. Translation gives CASSSGQGANEQFF.

This clonotype turned up a few times. The chain combines TRBV7-3 with TRBJ2-5; TRBD2 aligns across 11 bases. CDR1 and CDR2 from the germline V gene are SGHTA and FQGTGA. Trimming took 3 bases from V and 5 from J; bases not matched to a gene: 17. The CDR3 length is 19 residues. As DNA, the CDR3 is TGTGCCAGCAGCTTTCCAACTAGCGGGAGAAAGGGGCGGAGGGAGACCCAGTACTTC. Protein sequence: CASSFPTSGRKGRRETQYF.

In DNA, the CDR3 is TGCAGTGCTAGAGATCGGTCGGAGGTTAAGATCACCTACGAGCAGTACTTC. It is translated as CSARDRSEVKITYEQYF. The gene calls are TRBV20-1 and TRBJ2-7; perhaps TRBD2 as D (5 bases). The CDR3 sequence is 17 residues long. CDR1 is DFQATT, CDR2 SNEGSKA, per germline (reference sequence). Trimming took off 0 bases at V and 2 bases at J, with 20 bases between the two ends.

This clonotype was seen repeatedly, ten times or more. The chain recombines TRBV7-2 with TRBJ2-7; perhaps TRBD2 as D (5 bases). Germline CDR1 SGHTA, CDR2 FQGNSA. Trimming removed 4 bases from V and 3 bases from J, with 10 bases in between. The CDR3 has 13 amino acids. In DNA, the CDR3 is TGTGCCAGCAGCTCAAACCGGGGCTACGAGCAGTACTTC. Its translation: CASSSNRGYEQYF.

This clonotype was picked up many times. The gene calls are TRBV4-3 and TRBJ1-4; D may be TRBD1 (6 bases). Deletions cut 4 bases from V and 0 bases from J, with 9 bases between. Germline loops: CDR1 LGHNA, CDR2 YSLEER. The CDR3 is 15 amino acids. CDR3: CASSLNRATNEKLFF. The CDR3 DNA sequence: TGCGCCAGCAGCCTGAACAGGGCAACTAATGAAAAACTGTTTTTT.

This clonotype was seen at least ten times. The chain carries TRBV20-1 and TRBJ1-5; D uncertain. The ends were cut back, 1 base at V and 0 bases at J, with 7 bases in the middle. Per the germline V gene, CDR1 is DFQATT and CDR2 is SNEGSKA (reference sequence). The CDR3 spans 14 residues. DNA for the CDR3: TGCAGTGCTAGAGGAACAGCTAGCAATCAGCCCCAGCATTTT. Translating gives CSARGTASNQPQHF.